Listed below are T cell receptor beta chains from one sample, sequenced in a study of breast tumors, draining lymph nodes, adjacent tissues. TCRdb independently ran MiXCR on the multiplex PCR reads; one entry per CDR3 protein. The data contain 150,000 to 200,000 distinct CDR3 sequences, 30% to 35% of them singletons. The sequenced sample was axillary lymph node tissue. Every receptor here comes from a female donor with breast cancer. Some clones in this sample may be carry-over from other donors' samples. CDR3s include the opening cysteine and the closing phenylalanine or tryptophan. A D gene is named only where the DNA matches it firmly. Size is omitted from some rows. Given values are once, few, many or a class for expanded clones.

TGTGCCAGCAGCCCCAGAGGGGCGGCGGGATGGCAGTTCTTC	CASSPRGAAGWQFF	TRBJ2-1	many	NA	TRBV11-2
TGTGCCAGTAGTGGGGCAGGGGTGACTAGCGGGAGGATAAGCTACAATGAGCAGTTCTTC	CASSGAGVTSGRISYNEQFF	TRBJ2-1	NA	TRBD2	TRBV19
TGTGCCAGTAGTATACGCAGTGGGCTGCCCCAGCATTTT	CASSIRSGLPQHF	TRBJ1-5	many	NA	TRBV19
TGTGCCAGCAGCCCGGGACAGGGGTTATGGGAAAAACTGTTTTTT	CASSPGQGLWEKLFF	TRBJ1-4	NA	TRBD1	TRBV14
TGTGCCAGCAGCCCTCGGGACAGGGGCACAGATACGCAGTATTTT	CASSPRDRGTDTQYF	TRBJ2-3	many	TRBD1	TRBV11-3
TGCAGCTCACGGGGGCGGATAGACAATGAGCAGTTCTTC	CSSRGRIDNEQFF	TRBJ2-1	many	NA	TRBV29-1
TGTGCCAGCAGTTATCAGACAGCTCACACAGATACGCAGTATTTT	CASSYQTAHTDTQYF	TRBJ2-3	NA	NA	TRBV6-5
TGTGCCACCAGTGATTTAGACCAAGATCACCGGGGGGTGGGGACCCAGTACTTC	CATSDLDQDHRGVGTQYF	TRBJ2-5	NA	TRBD2	TRBV24-1
TGCAGTGCTAGAGATCCCGGGAGGACAGCGACCCTGTACTTC	CSARDPGRTATLYF	TRBJ2-5	NA	NA	TRBV20-1
TGTGCCAGTATTGGCAGCTACGAGCAGTACTTC	CASIGSYEQYF	TRBJ2-7	many	NA	TRBV19
TGTGCCAACAGCTCGCGGACAGGGACCTACGAGCAGTACTTC	CANSSRTGTYEQYF	TRBJ2-7	NA	TRBD1	TRBV13
TGTGCCAGCCCCCCTCGCCTACGTGGGACATTCCAAGAGCCCCAGTACTTC	CASPPRLRGTFQEPQYF	TRBJ2-5	NA	NA	TRBV7-8
TGCAGTGCTAGGGCCCGTGAGGGTATAGGAGAAAAACTGTTTTTT	CSARAREGIGEKLFF	TRBJ1-4	many	NA	TRBV20-1
TGTGCCATCGGGGACAGGGACTCCTACGAGCAGTACTTC	CAIGDRDSYEQYF	TRBJ2-7	many	TRBD1	TRBV10-3
TGTGCCAGCAATCCGAGCGGGCTGAGCTCCTACAATGAGCAGTTCTTC	CASNPSGLSSYNEQFF	TRBJ2-1	NA	NA	TRBV28
TGTGCCAGCAGCTGGACAGGGAGTGGCAATCAGCCCCAGCATTTT	CASSWTGSGNQPQHF	TRBJ1-5	many	TRBD1	TRBV2
TGTGCCAGCAGCCTCTCCCCGGGGGATTCTGGAAACACCATATATTTT	CASSLSPGDSGNTIYF	TRBJ1-3	medium-sized	NA	TRBV9
TGTGCCAGCAGCCAACCTGACAGGGCAGATAGCAATCAGCCCCAGCATTTT	CASSQPDRADSNQPQHF	TRBJ1-5	many	TRBD1	TRBV14
TGTGCCAGCAGTTTCCTCCCTTCGGGCACCGGGGAGCTGTTTTTT	CASSFLPSGTGELFF	TRBJ2-2	few	NA	TRBV12-3/TRBV12-4
TGTGCCAGCAGTCTGGGACTAGCCACCTACAATGAGCAGTTCTTC	CASSLGLATYNEQFF	TRBJ2-1	many	TRBD2	TRBV12-3/TRBV12-4
TGCAGTGCCCCACGGACAGGGATCGAAAAACTGTTTTTT	CSAPRTGIEKLFF	TRBJ1-4	NA	TRBD1	TRBV20-1
TGTGCCAGCAGTTTCAGGGGGCGAATTATCACCTATGGCTACACCTTC	CASSFRGRIITYGYTF	TRBJ1-2	NA	TRBD1	TRBV10-3
TGTGCCAGCAGCCAAGTGACGGGAGATACGCAGTATTTT	CASSQVTGDTQYF	TRBJ2-3	many	NA	TRBV14
TGTGCCAGCAGTTACAGGGACTATGGCTACACCTTC	CASSYRDYGYTF	TRBJ1-2	many	NA	TRBV6-6
TGTGCCAGCAGTATTACAGGGGAAGAGACCCAGTACTTC	CASSITGEETQYF	TRBJ2-5	many	TRBD1	TRBV7-9
TGTGCCAGCAGTCCCCCTCCAAGCACAGATACGCAGTATTTT	CASSPPPSTDTQYF	TRBJ2-3	NA	NA	TRBV28
TGTGCCAGCAGTAAAACCCCCAGCGGGAGGGCCGGGGAGCCCCAGCATTTT	CASSKTPSGRAGEPQHF	TRBJ1-5	NA	NA	TRBV7-2
TGTGCCAGCAGACTAGCCGCCACAGATACGCAGTATTTT	CASRLAATDTQYF	TRBJ2-3	many	NA	TRBV6-2/TRBV6-3
TGCGCCAGCAGCGCCGGGACAGGTACGAACTATGGCTACACCTTC	CASSAGTGTNYGYTF	TRBJ1-2	NA	TRBD1	TRBV5-1
TGTGCCAGCAGCCCGACAAGCGGGAGCTGCAATGAGCAGTTCTTC	CASSPTSGSCNEQFF	TRBJ2-1	NA	TRBD2	TRBV5-6
TGTGCCAGCATCGACAGGGGGCGAGTCGGGGAGCTGTTTTTT	CASIDRGRVGELFF	TRBJ2-2	NA	TRBD1	TRBV7-4
TGTGCCACCAGCAGGGACTCGGGACTAGCGGGATCCCTCAGCGGACCAGATACGCAGTATTTT	CATSRDSGLAGSLSGPDTQYF	TRBJ2-3	NA	TRBD2	TRBV15
TGCAGTGCTAGGAGCGCTCTGGGGACCTACGTCCTGACTTTC	CSARSALGTYVLTF	TRBJ2-6	NA	NA	TRBV20-1
TGTGCCAGCAGTCCCGGCTTGGGCACCGAGCAGTTCTTC	CASSPGLGTEQFF	TRBJ2-1	many	NA	TRBV12-3/TRBV12-4
TGTGCCAGCAGCTATATCCGCCGGGACTCCGTAAGCTCCTACAATGAGCAGTTCTTC	CASSYIRRDSVSSYNEQFF	TRBJ2-1	few	NA	TRBV6-2/TRBV6-3
TGTGCTAGTGGTGGGACTAGCGGGAGGTTGAGCACAGATACGCAGTATTTT	CASGGTSGRLSTDTQYF	TRBJ2-3	many	TRBD2	TRBV12-5
TGTGCCAGCAGTGAATCAGATACGCAGTATTTT	CASSESDTQYF	TRBJ2-3	many	NA	TRBV2
TGTGCCAGCAGTTCCTCCGGGTCGCCGGGATTTGGCTACACCTTC	CASSSSGSPGFGYTF	TRBJ1-2	NA	NA	TRBV6-2/TRBV6-3
TGTGCCAGCAGTGAAGCGCGAGTGGCGACCCAGTACTTC	CASSEARVATQYF	TRBJ2-5	many	NA	TRBV2
TGTGCCAGCAGCTTAGGGCTAGCGGGAGGATATGAGCAGTTCTTC	CASSLGLAGGYEQFF	TRBJ2-1	many	TRBD2	TRBV7-2
TGTGCCAGCAGCACGCGACTAGCGGCGTCGTCCCGAGAGCAGTTCTTC	CASSTRLAASSREQFF	TRBJ2-1	few	TRBD2	TRBV11-3
TGTGCCAGCAGAGAAGGGACAGGTTATCAGCCCCAGCATTTT	CASREGTGYQPQHF	TRBJ1-5	many	TRBD1	TRBV12-3/TRBV12-4
TGCGCCAGCAGCCAAGGAAGTCAGCGGGGTAACAATGAGCAGTTCTTC	CASSQGSQRGNNEQFF	TRBJ2-1	many	TRBD2	TRBV4-1
TGTGCCAGCCTACAGTATTCCCTGTATTTT	CASLQYSLYF	TRBJ2-3	few	NA	TRBV7-2
TGTGCCAGCAGTTTAGACAGGCCCACCATTAGCTATGGCTACACCTTC	CASSLDRPTISYGYTF	TRBJ1-2	many	NA	TRBV6-6
TGTGCCAGCAGCCCCCCCCATCCGGGATCCCGCACAGATACGCAGTATTTT	CASSPPHPGSRTDTQYF	TRBJ2-3	many	NA	TRBV11-2
TGTGCCATCAGTGCTAGCGGGAGTGTCATTCAGTACTTC	CAISASGSVIQYF	TRBJ2-4	many	TRBD2	TRBV10-3
TGTGCCAGTAATACGGCCACCAGGGGGGAAGCTTTCTTT	CASNTATRGEAFF	TRBJ1-1	once	TRBD1	TRBV19
TGTGCCAGCAGCGTAGACCCCGGACTAGCGGGGGTTCGCGAGCAGTACTTC	CASSVDPGLAGVREQYF	TRBJ2-7	many	TRBD2	TRBV9
TGTGCCAGCAGTCACTCGGGGGACAGAAACTCTGGAAACACCATATATTTT	CASSHSGDRNSGNTIYF	TRBJ1-3	NA	TRBD1	TRBV6-6
TGTGCCAGCCAAGATGTGAGTGGGGTAGGACTGTTTTTT	CASQDVSGVGLFF	TRBJ1-4	NA	NA	TRBV25-1
TGTGCCAGCAGTGAAGATCGGACAGGGTACATGGGTCAAGAGACCCAGTACTTC	CASSEDRTGYMGQETQYF	TRBJ2-5	many	TRBD1	TRBV2
TGTGCCAGCAGCTTGCGGGGGCCTTCCCACGAGCAGTACTTC	CASSLRGPSHEQYF	TRBJ2-7	many	NA	TRBV5-5